This T cell receptor beta chain comes out of a study of T cell changes during pregnancy in multiple sclerosis. Here immunoSEQ multiplex PCR was the method, and the copy in TCRdb shows in-frame clones only, minus some. The top ten hold almost 5.5% of the sample, which has tens of thousands of clones, 90% seen once. CDR1 is SGHVS and CDR2 is FQNEAQ in the germline V gene. The CDR3 loop spans 15 amino acids. V trimming: 1 base; J trimming: 6 bases; junction bases outside the gene matches: 3. The chain recombines TRBV7-8 with TRBJ2-3; 11 bases align to TRBD2. The sample here was peripheral blood, taken in the third trimester of pregnancy. This receptor was identified in a female donor in good health, enrolled as a control in a pregnancy study. In DNA, the CDR3 is TGTGCCAGCAGCTTAGAGGCTAGCGGGGGGGATACGCAGTATTTT. Translation gives CASSLEASGGDTQYF.